This T cell receptor (beta chain) was profiled in a study of T cell responses to AZD1222 COVID-19 vaccine. Study-wide findings and caveats: All repertoire sampling was performed exclusively after the peak T cell response. Vaccine-related CD4 TCRs covered spike, predominating at 160-218 and 743-854. Two doses of AZD1222 preceded a rise in Spike-specific TCR breadth and depth. It should be noted that donors were predominantly white British and more often female, and clonal diversity was possibly underestimated.

TCRdb's table, derived via immunoSEQ multiplex PCR, lists solely in-frame clones and lacks some. Counted here are about 270,000 clones, 94% occurring once; the ten biggest clones make up less than 0.6%. This CDR3 comprises 13 residues. Germline V gene data show CDR1 as MDHEN and CDR2 as SYDVKM. Trimming took 4 bases from V and 3 from J, leaving 9 bases between them. For this clone: Its antigen is unidentified. At the DNA level, this CDR3 is encoded by other sequences in the same sample as well.

The source of this sequence is an adult who received the AZD1222 COVID-19 vaccine. The gene calls are TRBV28 and TRBJ1-2; TRBD1 is a possible D gene (5 bases). Specimen: peripheral blood, collected 28 days after the second AZD1222 dose. CDR3 nucleotide sequence: TGTGCCAGCAGTTCTGGGGCACACTATGGCTACACCTTC. Its protein is CASSSGAHYGYTF.